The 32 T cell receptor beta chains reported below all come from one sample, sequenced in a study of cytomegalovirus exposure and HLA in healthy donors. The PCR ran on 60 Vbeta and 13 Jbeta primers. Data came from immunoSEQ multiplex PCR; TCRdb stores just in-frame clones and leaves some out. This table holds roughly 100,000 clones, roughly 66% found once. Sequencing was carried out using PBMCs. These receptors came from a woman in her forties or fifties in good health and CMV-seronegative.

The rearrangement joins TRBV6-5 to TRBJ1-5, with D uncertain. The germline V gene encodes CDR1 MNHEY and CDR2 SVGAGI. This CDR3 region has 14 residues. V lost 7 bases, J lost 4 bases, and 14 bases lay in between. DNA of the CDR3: TGTGCCAGCATGGCGGCAGGAGGAAATCAGCCCCAGCATTTT. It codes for CASMAAGGNQPQHF.

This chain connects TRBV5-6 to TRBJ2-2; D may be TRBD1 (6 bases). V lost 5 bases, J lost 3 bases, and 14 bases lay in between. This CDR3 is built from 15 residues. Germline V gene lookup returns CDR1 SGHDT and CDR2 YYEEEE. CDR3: CASRGDMGDTGELFF. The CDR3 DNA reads TGTGCCAGCAGGGGGGACATGGGGGACACCGGGGAGCTGTTTTTT.

CDR3 DNA sequence: TGTGCCAGCAGCTTGGGGGCGGGAGACAATCAGCCCCAGCATTTT. Encoded protein: CASSLGAGDNQPQHF. The rearrangement joins TRBV7-9 to TRBJ1-5, with D possibly being TRBD1 (6 bases). Germline lookup yields CDR1 SEHNR and CDR2 FQNEAQ (reference sequence). Trimming left V 3 bases short and J 3 bases short, with 12 bases between. The CDR3 is made up of 15 amino acids.

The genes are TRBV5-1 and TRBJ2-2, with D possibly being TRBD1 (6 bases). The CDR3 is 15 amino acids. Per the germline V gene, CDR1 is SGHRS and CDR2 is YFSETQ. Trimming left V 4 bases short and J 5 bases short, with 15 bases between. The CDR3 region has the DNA TGCGCCAGCAGCCCGTTACCACAGGGAACCGGGGAGCTGTTTTTT. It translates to CASSPLPQGTGELFF.

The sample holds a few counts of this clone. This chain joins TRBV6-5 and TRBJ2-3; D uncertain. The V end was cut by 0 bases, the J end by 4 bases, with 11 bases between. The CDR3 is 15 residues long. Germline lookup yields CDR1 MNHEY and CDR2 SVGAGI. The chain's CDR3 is CASSYSKARADTQYF. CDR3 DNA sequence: TGTGCCAGCAGTTACTCAAAGGCCCGGGCAGATACGCAGTATTTT.

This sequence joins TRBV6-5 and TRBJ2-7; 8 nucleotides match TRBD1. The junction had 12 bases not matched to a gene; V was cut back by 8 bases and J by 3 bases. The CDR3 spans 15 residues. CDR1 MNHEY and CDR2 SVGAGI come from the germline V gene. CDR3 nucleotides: TGTGCCAGCCGCGCAAGGACAGGGTCTCTCTACGAGCAGTACTTC. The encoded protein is CASRARTGSLYEQYF.

The CDR3 spells CASSPGTANSPLHF. DNA for the CDR3: TGTGCCAGCAGCCCCGGGACAGCGAATTCACCCCTCCACTTT. V is TRBV14 and J is TRBJ1-6; 7 bases agree with TRBD1. Germline CDR1 and CDR2: SGHDN and FVKESK. V dropped 4 bases and J dropped 7; count of bases not matched to a gene: 4. The length of the CDR3 is 14 residues.

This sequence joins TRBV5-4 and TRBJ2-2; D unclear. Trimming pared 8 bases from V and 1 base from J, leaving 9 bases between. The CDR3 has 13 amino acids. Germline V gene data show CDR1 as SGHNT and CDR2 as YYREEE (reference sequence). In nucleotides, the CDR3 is TGTGCCAGTGCTAGAGGGAACACCGGGGAGCTGTTTTTT. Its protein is CASARGNTGELFF.

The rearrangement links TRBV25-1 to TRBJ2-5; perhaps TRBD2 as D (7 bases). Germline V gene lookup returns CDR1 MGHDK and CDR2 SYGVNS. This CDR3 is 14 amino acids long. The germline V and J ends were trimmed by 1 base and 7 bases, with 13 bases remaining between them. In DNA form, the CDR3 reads TGTGCCAGCAGTGAATTTACGAGGGGGGGGACCCAGTACTTC. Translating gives CASSEFTRGGTQYF. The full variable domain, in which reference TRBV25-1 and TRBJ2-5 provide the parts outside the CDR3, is EADIYQTPRYLVIGTGKKITLECSQTMGHDKMYWYQQDPGMELHLIHYSYGVNSTEKGDLSSESTVSRIRTEHFPLTLESARPSHTSQYLCASSEFTRGGTQYFGPGTRLLVL.

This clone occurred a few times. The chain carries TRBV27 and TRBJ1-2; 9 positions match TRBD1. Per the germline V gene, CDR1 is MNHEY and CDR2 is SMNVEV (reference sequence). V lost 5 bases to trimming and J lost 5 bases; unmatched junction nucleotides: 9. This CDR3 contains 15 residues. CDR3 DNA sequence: TGTGCCAGCAGTAAAGGGGACAGGGTAATTTATGGCTACACCTTC. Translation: CASSKGDRVIYGYTF.

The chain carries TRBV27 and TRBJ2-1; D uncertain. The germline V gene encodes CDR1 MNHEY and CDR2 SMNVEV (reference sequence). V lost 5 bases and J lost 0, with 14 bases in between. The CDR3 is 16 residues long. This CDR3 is CASSQKTPISYNEQFF. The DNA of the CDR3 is TGTGCCAGCAGTCAAAAGACTCCCATCTCCTACAATGAGCAGTTCTTC.

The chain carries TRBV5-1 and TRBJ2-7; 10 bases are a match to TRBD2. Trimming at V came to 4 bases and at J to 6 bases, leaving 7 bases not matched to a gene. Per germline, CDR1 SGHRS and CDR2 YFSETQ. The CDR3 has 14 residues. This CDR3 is CASSRRGLASEQYF. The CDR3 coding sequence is TGCGCCAGCAGCCGCCGGGGACTAGCGTCCGAGCAGTACTTC.

The CDR3 nucleotides read TGTGCCAGCAGCTTAGGACTAGCGGGAGACAATGAGCAGTTCTTC. Encoded protein: CASSLGLAGDNEQFF. The V call is TRBV11-2, the J call TRBJ2-1, with 12 bases lining up with TRBD2. The CDR3 has 15 amino acids. V was clipped by 1 base and J by 5 bases; unmatched bases: 0. The germline gives CDR1 SGHAT, CDR2 FQNNGV.

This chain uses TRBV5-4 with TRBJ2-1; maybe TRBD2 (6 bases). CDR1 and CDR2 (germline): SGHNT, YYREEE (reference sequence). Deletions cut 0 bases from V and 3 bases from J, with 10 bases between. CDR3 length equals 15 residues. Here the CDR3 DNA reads TGTGCCAGCAGCTTGGGCGGGATACTCTACAATGAGCAGTTCTTC. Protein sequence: CASSLGGILYNEQFF.

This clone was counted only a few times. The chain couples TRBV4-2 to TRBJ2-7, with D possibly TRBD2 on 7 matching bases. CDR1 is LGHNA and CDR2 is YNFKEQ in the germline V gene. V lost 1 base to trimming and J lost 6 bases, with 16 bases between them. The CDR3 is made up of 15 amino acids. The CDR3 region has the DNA TGTGCCAGCAGCCAAGTCGAAGGGGGGGCCTTCGAGCAGTACTTC. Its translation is CASSQVEGGAFEQYF.

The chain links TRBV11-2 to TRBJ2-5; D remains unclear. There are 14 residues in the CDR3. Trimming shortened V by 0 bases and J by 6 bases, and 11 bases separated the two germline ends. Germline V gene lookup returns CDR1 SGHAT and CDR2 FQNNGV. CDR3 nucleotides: TGTGCCAGCAGCTTAGATCATACACCCCAGACCCAGTACTTC. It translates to CASSLDHTPQTQYF.

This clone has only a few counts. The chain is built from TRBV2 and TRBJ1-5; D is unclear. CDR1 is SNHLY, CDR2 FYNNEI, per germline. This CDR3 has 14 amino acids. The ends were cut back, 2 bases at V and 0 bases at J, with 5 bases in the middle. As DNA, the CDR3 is TGTGCCAGCAGTGAAATTCTTAGCAATCAGCCCCAGCATTTT. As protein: CASSEILSNQPQHF.

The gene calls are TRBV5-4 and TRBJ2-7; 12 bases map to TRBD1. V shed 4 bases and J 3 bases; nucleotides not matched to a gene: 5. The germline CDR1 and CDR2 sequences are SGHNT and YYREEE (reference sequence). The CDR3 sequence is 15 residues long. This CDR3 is CASSRGTGGLYEQYF. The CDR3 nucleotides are TGTGCCAGCAGCCGTGGGACAGGGGGCCTCTACGAGCAGTACTTC.

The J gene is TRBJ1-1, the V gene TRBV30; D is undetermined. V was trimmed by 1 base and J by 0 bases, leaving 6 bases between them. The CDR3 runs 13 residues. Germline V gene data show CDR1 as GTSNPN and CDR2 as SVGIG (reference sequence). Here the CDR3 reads CAWSGQMNTEAFF. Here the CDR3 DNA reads TGTGCCTGGAGTGGGCAGATGAACACTGAAGCTTTCTTT.

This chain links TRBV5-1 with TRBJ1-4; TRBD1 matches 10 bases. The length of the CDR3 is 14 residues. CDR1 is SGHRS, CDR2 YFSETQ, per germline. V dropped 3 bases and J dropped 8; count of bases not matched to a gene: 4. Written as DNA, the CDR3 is TGCGCCAGCAGCTCCCGGGACAGGGGAGAAAAACTGTTTTTT. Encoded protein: CASSSRDRGEKLFF.

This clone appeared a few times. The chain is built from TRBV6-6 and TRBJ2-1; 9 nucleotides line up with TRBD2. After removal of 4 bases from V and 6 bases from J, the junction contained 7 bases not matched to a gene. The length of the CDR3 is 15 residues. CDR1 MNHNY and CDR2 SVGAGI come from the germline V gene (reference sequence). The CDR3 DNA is TGTGCCAGCAGTTCGGCGGGGGGGCGTGTCAATGAGCAGTTCTTC. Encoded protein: CASSSAGGRVNEQFF.

CDR3 coding DNA: TGTGCCAGCAGCTTAGCCTCCAGCGGGAGCCCCTACGAGCAGTACTTC. It yields the protein CASSLASSGSPYEQYF. The chain uses TRBV7-2 and TRBJ2-7; TRBD2 matches at 8 bases. This CDR3 spans 16 amino acids. V was pared by 0 bases and J by 2 bases, with 6 bases of the junction left unmatched. The V gene's germline CDR1 is SGHTA and CDR2 FQGNSA.

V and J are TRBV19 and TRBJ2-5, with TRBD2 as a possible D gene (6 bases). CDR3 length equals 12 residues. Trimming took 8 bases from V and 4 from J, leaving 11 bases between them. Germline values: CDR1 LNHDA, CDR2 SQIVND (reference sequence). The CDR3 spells CASRRVGETQYF. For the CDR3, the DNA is TGTGCCAGTCGGAGGGTTGGAGAGACCCAGTACTTC.

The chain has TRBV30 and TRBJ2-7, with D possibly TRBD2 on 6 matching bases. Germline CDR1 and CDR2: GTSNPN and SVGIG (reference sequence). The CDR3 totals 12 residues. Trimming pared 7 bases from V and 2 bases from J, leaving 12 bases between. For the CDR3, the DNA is TGTGCCTCCGGGAGTTCCGCCTACGAGCAGTACTTC. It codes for CASGSSAYEQYF.

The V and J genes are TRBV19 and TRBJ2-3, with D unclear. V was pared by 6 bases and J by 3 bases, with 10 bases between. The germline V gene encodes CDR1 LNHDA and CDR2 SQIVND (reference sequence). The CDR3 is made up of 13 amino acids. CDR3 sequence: CASSSQRTDTQYF. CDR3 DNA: TGTGCCAGTAGCAGCCAGAGGACAGATACGCAGTATTTT.

The CDR3 loop reads CASTLDRVPANYGYTF. Written as DNA, the CDR3 is TGTGCCAGCACCTTAGACAGGGTACCCGCTAACTATGGCTACACCTTC. V and J are TRBV2 and TRBJ1-2, with 7 positions matching TRBD1. Germline CDR1 is SNHLY and CDR2 is FYNNEI. The CDR3 contains 16 residues. V trimming: 7 bases; J trimming: 0 bases; junction bases outside the gene matches: 11. Full variable domain (remainder filled in from reference TRBV2 and TRBJ1-2): EPEVTQTPSHQVTQMGQEVILRCVPISNHLYFYWYRQILGQKVEFLVSFYNNEISEKSEIFDDQFSVERPDGSNFTLKIRSTKLEDSAMYFCASTLDRVPANYGYTFGSGTRLTVV.

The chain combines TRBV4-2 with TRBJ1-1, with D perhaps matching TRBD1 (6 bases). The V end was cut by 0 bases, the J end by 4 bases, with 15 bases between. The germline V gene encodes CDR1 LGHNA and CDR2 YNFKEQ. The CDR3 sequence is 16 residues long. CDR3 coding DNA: TGTGCCAGCAGCCAAGAACCCCAACTGGGGGCCACTGAAGCTTTCTTT. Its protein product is CASSQEPQLGATEAFF.

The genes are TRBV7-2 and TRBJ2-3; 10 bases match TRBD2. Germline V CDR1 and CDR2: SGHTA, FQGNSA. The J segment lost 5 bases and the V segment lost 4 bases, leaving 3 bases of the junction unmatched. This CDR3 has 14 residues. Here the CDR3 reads CASSSGLALDTQYF. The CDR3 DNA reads TGTGCCAGCAGCTCGGGACTAGCGTTAGATACGCAGTATTTT. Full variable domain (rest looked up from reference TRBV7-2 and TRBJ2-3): GAGVSQSPSNKVTEKGKDVELRCDPISGHTALYWYRQSLGQGLEFLIYFQGNSAPDKSGLPSDRFSAERTGGSVSTLTIQRTQQEDSAVYLCASSSGLALDTQYFGPGTRLTVL.

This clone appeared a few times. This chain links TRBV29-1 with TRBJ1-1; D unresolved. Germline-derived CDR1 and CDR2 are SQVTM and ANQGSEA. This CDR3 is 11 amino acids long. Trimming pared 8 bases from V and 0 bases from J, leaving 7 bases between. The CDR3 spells CSIRVNTEAFF. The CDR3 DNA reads TGCAGCATTCGGGTGAACACTGAAGCTTTCTTT.

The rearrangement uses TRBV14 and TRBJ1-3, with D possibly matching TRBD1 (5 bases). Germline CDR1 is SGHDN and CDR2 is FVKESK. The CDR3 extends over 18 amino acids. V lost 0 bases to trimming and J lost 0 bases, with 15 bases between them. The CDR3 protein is CASSQEVYRTLSGNTIYF. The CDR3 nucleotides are TGTGCCAGCAGCCAAGAAGTCTACAGGACACTCTCTGGAAACACCATATATTTT.

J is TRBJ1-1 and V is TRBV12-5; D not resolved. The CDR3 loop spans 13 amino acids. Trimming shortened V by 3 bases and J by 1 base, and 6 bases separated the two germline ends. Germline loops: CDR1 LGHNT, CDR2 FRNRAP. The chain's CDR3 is CASGFEQNTEAFF. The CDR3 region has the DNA TGTGCTAGTGGTTTCGAACAGAACACTGAAGCTTTCTTT.

CDR3 sequence (DNA): TGTGCCAGCAGTGAAGGGTGGGGCACAGCTAACTATGGCTACACCTTC. Its protein is CASSEGWGTANYGYTF. The chain is built from TRBV2 and TRBJ1-2; D is perhaps TRBD1 (5 bases). V was shortened by 1 base and J by 0 bases, with 12 bases between the two germline ends. This CDR3 contains 16 residues. From germline, CDR1 is SNHLY and CDR2 FYNNEI.